This record covers a single T cell receptor beta chain. Antigen: not known. CDR1 and CDR2 from the germline V gene are MNHEY and SMNVEV (reference sequence). This CDR3 has 17 amino acids. V trimming: 5 bases; J trimming: 2 bases; junction bases outside the gene matches: 14. The sample belongs to a study of human T cells and chemical hapten exposure. Study-wide background: Small volume differences among pooled libraries mainly caused per-sample TCR yield variation.

Broader study findings: No alteration of TCRs above 1 in 1000 frequency was seen with DPC sensitization.

In the library, unique molecular identifiers were attached to individual cDNA molecules. In the original processing: Counting gave a median of roughly 97,000 TCRs per sample, with values ranging from about 20,000 to 750,000. One entry per CDR3 protein, called by TCRdb with MiXCR from the 5' RACE reads. What appears here as the V and J calls and clone size reflects TCRdb's work, not the paper's. The table records tens of thousands of distinct CDR3 sequences, about 7.7% of them present only once. Total RNA was isolated from whole blood that had not been fractionated. V usage is TRBV27 and J usage is TRBJ2-5; 7 nucleotides agree with TRBD1. This TCR was recovered from a male donor in good health. The CDR3 is CASSARTNRGFQETQYF. DNA for the CDR3: TGTGCCAGCAGTGCTCGGACCAACAGGGGCTTTCAAGAGACCCAGTACTTC.